This T cell receptor (beta chain) emerged from a study of T-cell reconstitution after alpha-beta-depleted transplantation in children. This CDR3 is 16 amino acids long. The germline V and J ends were trimmed by 2 bases and 6 bases, with 16 bases remaining between them. During its preparation, the TCRbeta library received unique molecular identifiers. A single record per CDR3 protein comes from TCRdb applying MiXCR to the PCR reads. The sample lists about 460,000 distinct CDR3 sequences, about 10% occurring once. This clonotype occurred many times. What it binds is not known. General observations from the study: Reported findings indicate that, about two months after transplant, alpha-beta T cells came from several hundred expanded clones, which were derived from non-depleted graft cells.

The chain is built from TRBV12-3 or TRBV12-4 and TRBJ1-4; TRBD1 is a possible D gene (5 bases). The sequencing here drew on PBMCs, taken before TCRalphabeta/CD19-depleted stem cell transplant. This TCR was recovered from a child aged 2-15 years with inherited bone marrow failure, due to receive a stem cell transplant. The CDR3 loop is CASSLPGGTLDEKLFF. CDR3 nucleotides: TGTGCCAGCAGTTTACCGGGGGGGACGCTCGATGAAAAACTGTTTTTT.